These 13 T cell receptor beta chains came from one sample sequenced in a study of T cells in Graves' hyperthyroidism and ophthalmopathy. TCR beta CDR3 regions were amplified from RNA transcripts. TCR CDR3 underwent first-round RT-PCR with the HTBI primer set. TCRdb analysed the multiplex PCR reads with MiXCR anew, one entry per CDR3 protein. This sample carries 600,000 to 750,000 distinct CDR3 sequences, around 16% of them seen once, and the ten largest clones take around 16%. Sequencing input: blood. These receptors originate from a man over 45 with Graves' hyperthyroidism.

This clonotype was counted at least ten times. This chain links TRBV12-3 or TRBV12-4 with TRBJ1-1; D is perhaps TRBD1 (6 bases). CDR3 length: 15 amino acids. V was shortened by 5 bases and J by 4 bases, with 17 bases between the two germline ends. CDR3 bases: TGTGCCAGCAGTATCTACACAGGGTATGGCACTGAAGCTTTCTTT. Protein: CASSIYTGYGTEAFF.

J is TRBJ2-2 and V is TRBV7-6, with TRBD2 identical over 9 bases. The CDR3 is 14 residues long. CDR1 SGHVS and CDR2 FNYEAQ come from the germline V gene. With 6 bases clipped from V and 6 bases from J, the junction kept 5 bases outside the gene matches. The CDR3 bases are TGTGCCAGCAGTATAATAGCGGGAGCCGGGGAGCTGTTTTTT. Translated, it gives CASSIIAGAGELFF.

This clonotype was seen many times. The chain couples TRBV27 to TRBJ2-1; D gene unclear. This CDR3 contains 14 residues. Germline-derived CDR1 and CDR2 are MNHEY and SMNVEV (reference sequence). V lost 2 bases and J lost 8, with 13 bases in between. The chain's CDR3 is CASSLIRTSDEQFF. The CDR3 DNA is TGTGCCAGCAGTTTAATTAGGACCAGCGATGAGCAGTTCTTC.

This clonotype has at least ten counts. The chain carries TRBV11-2 and TRBJ2-1; D might be TRBD2 (6 bases). The V gene lost 5 bases and the J gene lost 8 bases, with 25 bases spanning the gap. CDR1 and CDR2 from the germline V gene are SGHAT and FQNNGV. The CDR3 consists of 17 residues. The CDR3 DNA reads as TGTGCCAGCAGCCTCCATCTAAGACTAGAAATGATCCATGAGCAGTTCTTC. Its protein is CASSLHLRLEMIHEQFF.

V and J are TRBV20-1 and TRBJ2-7; tentative D call: TRBD1 (6 bases). Germline lookup yields CDR1 DFQATT and CDR2 SNEGSKA (reference sequence). With 1 base removed from V and 3 bases from J, the gap between germline ends came to 10 bases. The CDR3 runs 13 residues. The CDR3 reads CSARVGGIYEQYF. DNA of the CDR3: TGCAGTGCTAGAGTAGGGGGTATCTACGAGCAGTACTTC.

Written as DNA, the CDR3 is TGTGCCAGCAGCGCTTCTACAGGGGATAATTCACCCCTCCACTTT. It yields the protein CASSASTGDNSPLHF. V usage is TRBV6-1 and J usage is TRBJ1-6; TRBD1 matches 7 bases. Germline CDR1 MNHNS, CDR2 SASEGT. V lost 6 bases and J lost 5; bases outside the gene matches: 7. The CDR3 is 15 amino acids.

This clonotype was detected only a few times. The CDR3 sequence is CSVQTTSGLHEQFF. The CDR3 DNA sequence: TGCAGCGTCCAAACGACTAGCGGGCTTCATGAGCAGTTCTTC. V and J are TRBV29-1 and TRBJ2-1; 10 bases fit TRBD2. The CDR3 totals 14 residues. Trimming at V came to 6 bases and at J to 8 bases, leaving 10 bases not matched to a gene. Germline V gene lookup returns CDR1 SQVTM and CDR2 ANQGSEA.

Ten or more counts support this clonotype. The genes are TRBV30 and TRBJ2-7; 13 bases fit TRBD2. Germline trimming cut 2 bases from V and 2 bases from J; bases unmatched to any gene: 12. Germline V lookup: CDR1 GTSNPN, CDR2 SVGIG (reference sequence). The CDR3 is made up of 18 amino acids. CDR3 amino acids: CAWSHTSGRAEATYEQYF. In DNA form, the CDR3 reads TGTGCCTGGAGTCATACTAGCGGGAGGGCCGAAGCAACCTACGAGCAGTACTTC.

This clonotype was observed a single time. The rearrangement joins TRBV9 to TRBJ2-1; 12 bases line up with TRBD2. Trimming removed 5 bases from V and 5 bases from J; junction bases left unmatched: 8. Germline V lookup: CDR1 SGDLS, CDR2 YYNGEE. CDR3 length: 16 residues. CDR3 amino acids: CASSGSRTSGDNEQFF. The CDR3 DNA reads as TGTGCCAGCAGTGGTTCGAGGACTAGCGGGGACAATGAGCAGTTCTTC.

At least ten counts were recorded for this clonotype. This chain connects TRBV7-8 to TRBJ2-3; maybe TRBD2 (6 bases). V dropped 3 bases and J dropped 5 bases, with 9 bases sitting between them. Germline V gene lookup returns CDR1 SGHVS and CDR2 FQNEAQ. The CDR3 is 13 residues long. Written as DNA, the CDR3 is TGTGCCAGCAGCTTTGGCGGGATAGATACGCAGTATTTT. Translation: CASSFGGIDTQYF.

This clonotype was counted only a few times. The chain combines TRBV20-1 with TRBJ2-2; TRBD1 aligns across 8 bases. This CDR3 is 13 amino acids long. The V gene end was trimmed by 4 bases and the J gene end by 5 bases; junction bases not matched to a gene: 3. CDR1 is DFQATT and CDR2 is SNEGSKA in the germline V gene (reference sequence). The CDR3 sequence: CSAIRQGTGELFF. For the CDR3, the DNA is TGCAGTGCTATCAGACAGGGGACCGGGGAGCTGTTTTTT.

The V gene is TRBV7-3, the J gene TRBJ2-3, with 8 bases identical to TRBD2. The CDR3 spans 16 residues. Germline lookup yields CDR1 SGHTA and CDR2 FQGTGA. V shed 5 bases, J shed 2 bases, and the junction held 9 bases outside the gene matches. The CDR3 reads CASSRGGGGFTDTQYF. The CDR3 DNA reads TGTGCCAGCAGCCGGGGGGGGGGGGGCTTCACAGATACGCAGTATTTT.

A word on this clonotype: This may be a read error: a much more frequent sequence differs by one nucleotide. The CDR3 does not end in the conserved phenylalanine or tryptophan, so this is likely a read error. The gene calls are TRBV12-3 or TRBV12-4 and TRBJ2-7; TRBD2 aligns across 9 bases. The CDR3 is 16 amino acids. The V and J ends lost 1 base and 0 bases, in that order; junction bases with no gene match: 4. The CDR3 sequence: CASSLEISGSSYEQYS. The CDR3 DNA reads TGTGCCAGCAGTTTAGAAATTAGCGGGAGCTCCTACGAGCAGTACTCC.